Listed below are T cell receptor beta chains from one sample, sequenced in a study of T cells in Graves' hyperthyroidism and ophthalmopathy. TCRdb re-derived calls from the multiplex PCR reads in MiXCR, one entry per CDR3 protein. The sample has a few hundred thousand distinct CDR3 sequences, about 14% seen once. Source material: blood. The receptors were sampled from a woman between 25 and 40 years old with Graves' hyperthyroidism that later progressed to Graves' ophthalmopathy. Each CDR3 is given with its conserved first and last residue. Each record gives: D gene, V gene, clone size, J gene, CDR3 DNA, CDR3 protein. A D gene is named only where the DNA matches it firmly. Rows may omit the clone size; those that give it use once, few, many or a size class.

D: NA; V: TRBV30; size: few; J: TRBJ2-5; DNA: TGTGCCTGGAGGGGGGAGGAGGACCACTTC; CDR3: CAWRGEEDHF
D: NA; V: TRBV2; size: many; J: TRBJ2-6; DNA: TGTGCCAGCATAACGGAACCGCAGGGGGCCAACGTCCTGACTTTC; CDR3: CASITEPQGANVLTF
D: NA; V: TRBV13; size: many; J: TRBJ1-1; DNA: TGTGCCAGCAGCCCCATTGCTGGGACTGAAGCTTTCTTT; CDR3: CASSPIAGTEAFF
D: TRBD2; V: TRBV7-3; size: NA; J: TRBJ2-7; DNA: TGTGCCAGCAGCTTTTTGCGGGAGGGGTCCGAGCAGTACTTC; CDR3: CASSFLREGSEQYF
D: NA; V: TRBV5-1; size: NA; J: TRBJ2-2; DNA: TGCGCCAACAGCTTGGAAGGGTTCACCGGGGAGCTGTTTTTT; CDR3: CANSLEGFTGELFF
D: TRBD1; V: TRBV11-2; size: many; J: TRBJ1-1; DNA: TGTGCCAGCAGCTCTGGACAGGGAATAAACACTGAAGCTTTCTTT; CDR3: CASSSGQGINTEAFF
D: NA; V: TRBV10-3; size: NA; J: TRBJ1-6; DNA: TGTGCCATCAGTGACGGCAGTTATAATTCACCCCTCCACTTT; CDR3: CAISDGSYNSPLHF
D: NA; V: TRBV28; size: many; J: TRBJ2-7; DNA: TGTGCCAGCAGCCGCCCAGGCGCTCTCCACCTAGAGCAGTACTTC; CDR3: CASSRPGALHLEQYF
D: TRBD2; V: TRBV15; size: many; J: TRBJ2-3; DNA: TGTGCCACCAGCAGACGACTAGCGGGAGGGAACACAGATACGCAGTATTTT; CDR3: CATSRRLAGGNTDTQYF
D: TRBD1; V: TRBV11-2; size: few; J: TRBJ1-2; DNA: TGTGCCAGCAGCTCCCCCCGGGACAGGGACGAGCCCTATGGCTACACCTTC; CDR3: CASSSPRDRDEPYGYTF
D: TRBD1; V: TRBV11-3; size: NA; J: TRBJ1-4; DNA: TGTGCCAGCAAGGGGGCAGCCTATGAAAAACTGTTTTTT; CDR3: CASKGAAYEKLFF
D: TRBD1; V: TRBV28; size: many; J: TRBJ2-4; DNA: TGTGCCAGCAGTCAGGGGGCGCGAAACATTCAGTACTTC; CDR3: CASSQGARNIQYF
D: NA; V: TRBV14; size: NA; J: TRBJ2-3; DNA: TGTGCCAGCAATACAGCCGGGACAGATACGCAGTATTTT; CDR3: CASNTAGTDTQYF
D: NA; V: TRBV9; size: NA; J: TRBJ2-5; DNA: TGTGCCAGCAGCACCCCACAGGGAGGGGGGGAGACCCAGTACTTC; CDR3: CASSTPQGGGETQYF
D: NA; V: TRBV12-3/TRBV12-4; size: many; J: TRBJ1-2; DNA: TGTGCCAGCAGTTTGGCGGGGGGAAGGGACGGGGGCTACACCTTC; CDR3: CASSLAGGRDGGYTF
D: NA; V: TRBV14; size: NA; J: TRBJ2-2; DNA: TGTGCCAGCAGCCAGGGCGGGTACACCGGGGAGCTGTTTTTT; CDR3: CASSQGGYTGELFF
D: TRBD1; V: TRBV7-3; size: many; J: TRBJ1-2; DNA: TGTGCCAGCAGTTTTGGGCAGGGGGATGGCTACACCTTC; CDR3: CASSFGQGDGYTF
D: NA; V: TRBV7-2; size: many; J: TRBJ2-2; DNA: TGTGCCAGCAGCCCAGCTGCGGGCGGGGAGCTGTTTTTT; CDR3: CASSPAAGGELFF
D: TRBD2; V: TRBV6-1; size: many; J: TRBJ2-7; DNA: TGTGCCAGCAGCCGGGCCGGGACTAGCTCCTACGAGCAGTACTTC; CDR3: CASSRAGTSSYEQYF
D: TRBD1; V: TRBV28; size: many; J: TRBJ1-1; DNA: TGTGCCAGCGAAGATGGGACAGGGGTTTTGAACACTGAAGCTTTCTTT; CDR3: CASEDGTGVLNTEAFF
D: NA; V: TRBV5-5; size: many; J: TRBJ2-3; DNA: TGTGCCAGCAACGTTAGAGGTGCAGATACGCAGTATTTT; CDR3: CASNVRGADTQYF
D: TRBD1; V: TRBV2; size: few; J: TRBJ2-7; DNA: TGTGCCAGCGTCACCCGGAGGACAGGGTACCACGAGCAGTACTTC; CDR3: CASVTRRTGYHEQYF
D: NA; V: TRBV9; size: NA; J: TRBJ2-1; DNA: TGTGCCAGCAGCCTTCAACTAAGCTCCTACAATGAGCAGTTCTTC; CDR3: CASSLQLSSYNEQFF
D: NA; V: TRBV10-3; size: many; J: TRBJ2-1; DNA: TGTGCCATCAGGGAATCTAACGAGGCCTACAATGAGCAGTTCTTC; CDR3: CAIRESNEAYNEQFF
D: NA; V: TRBV3-1; size: few; J: TRBJ2-7; DNA: TGTGCCAGCAGCCAAGTTAGTTCCGAGCAGTACTTC; CDR3: CASSQVSSEQYF
D: TRBD2; V: TRBV7-8; size: many; J: TRBJ2-3; DNA: TGTGCCAGCAGCTTACGTGTTGCGGGAGGTCTAGATACGCAGTATTTT; CDR3: CASSLRVAGGLDTQYF
D: NA; V: TRBV20-1; size: NA; J: TRBJ2-7; DNA: TGCAGTGCTAGAGAATCCTCGGGGGTTTTCGACGAGCAGTACTTC; CDR3: CSARESSGVFDEQYF
D: TRBD2; V: TRBV3-1; size: many; J: TRBJ2-2; DNA: TGTGCCAGCAGCCAAGCGACTAGCGGGAACACCGGGGAGCTGTTTTTT; CDR3: CASSQATSGNTGELFF
D: NA; V: TRBV6-2/TRBV6-3; size: many; J: TRBJ2-2; DNA: TGTGCCAGCACCTGGACGGTGAACACCGGGGAGCTGTTTTTT; CDR3: CASTWTVNTGELFF
D: NA; V: TRBV7-9; size: many; J: TRBJ1-6; DNA: TGTGCCAGCAGCCGGGACATCACTAATTCACCCCTCCACTTT; CDR3: CASSRDITNSPLHF
D: NA; V: TRBV3-1; size: many; J: TRBJ2-7; DNA: TGTGCCAGCAGCCAAGTCCCCTACGAGCAGTACTTC; CDR3: CASSQVPYEQYF
D: NA; V: TRBV3-1; size: NA; J: TRBJ2-7; DNA: TGTGCCAGCAGCCTGAGGGGGAACTACGAGCAGTACTTC; CDR3: CASSLRGNYEQYF
D: NA; V: TRBV4-1; size: NA; J: TRBJ1-2; DNA: TGCGCCAGCAGCCAAGCGGTCAGGAGAGGCTACACCTTC; CDR3: CASSQAVRRGYTF
D: TRBD1; V: TRBV7-8; size: NA; J: TRBJ2-2; DNA: TGTGCCAGCAGCATACCAATGCCGGGACAGGGGACCGGGGAGCTGTTTTTT; CDR3: CASSIPMPGQGTGELFF
D: TRBD1; V: TRBV5-1; size: many; J: TRBJ2-1; DNA: TGCGCCAGCAGGACGGTTGCCGCAGGGGGCTACAATGAGCAGTTCTTC; CDR3: CASRTVAAGGYNEQFF
D: TRBD2; V: TRBV4-1; size: few; J: TRBJ2-7; DNA: TGCGCCAGCAGCCAAGAAGTCAGCGGGGATCCCTACGAGCAGTACTTC; CDR3: CASSQEVSGDPYEQYF
D: NA; V: TRBV6-2/TRBV6-3; size: many; J: TRBJ2-5; DNA: TGTGCCAGCGCCCCCTCCGAGGACTTACAGTACTTC; CDR3: CASAPSEDLQYF